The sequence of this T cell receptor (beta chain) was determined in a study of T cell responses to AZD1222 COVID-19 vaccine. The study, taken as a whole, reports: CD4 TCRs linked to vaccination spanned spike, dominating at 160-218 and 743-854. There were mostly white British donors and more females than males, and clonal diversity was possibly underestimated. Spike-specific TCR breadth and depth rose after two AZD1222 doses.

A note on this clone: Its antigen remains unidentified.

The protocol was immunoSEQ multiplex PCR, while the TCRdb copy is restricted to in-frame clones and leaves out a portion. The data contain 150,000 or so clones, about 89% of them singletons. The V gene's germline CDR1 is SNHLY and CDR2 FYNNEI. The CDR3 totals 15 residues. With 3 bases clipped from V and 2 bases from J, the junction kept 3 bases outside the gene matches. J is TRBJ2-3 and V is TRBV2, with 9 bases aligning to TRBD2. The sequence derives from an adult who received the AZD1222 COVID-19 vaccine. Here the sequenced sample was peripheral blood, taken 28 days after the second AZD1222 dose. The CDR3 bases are TGTGCCAGCAGTGACCCTAGCGGGAACACAGATACGCAGTATTTT. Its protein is CASSDPSGNTDTQYF.